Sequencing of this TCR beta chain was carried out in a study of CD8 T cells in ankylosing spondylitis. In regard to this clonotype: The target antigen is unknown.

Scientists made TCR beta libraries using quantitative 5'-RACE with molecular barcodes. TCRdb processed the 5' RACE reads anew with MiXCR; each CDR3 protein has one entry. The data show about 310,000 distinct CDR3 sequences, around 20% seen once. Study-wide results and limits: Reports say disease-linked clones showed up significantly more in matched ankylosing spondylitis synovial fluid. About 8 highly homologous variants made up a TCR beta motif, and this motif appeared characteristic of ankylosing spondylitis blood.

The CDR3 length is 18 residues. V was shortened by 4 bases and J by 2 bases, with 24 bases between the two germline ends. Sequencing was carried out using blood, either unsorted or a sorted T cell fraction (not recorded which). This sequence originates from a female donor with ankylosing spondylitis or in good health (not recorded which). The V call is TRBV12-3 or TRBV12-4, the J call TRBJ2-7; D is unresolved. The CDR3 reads CASSSPLDRRLHAYEQYF. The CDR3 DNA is TGTGCCAGCAGTTCGCCCCTCGATCGGCGGTTACATGCCTACGAGCAGTACTTC.